The 30 T cell receptor beta chains below all came from one sample that was sequenced in a study of regulatory T cells in long-lasting Graves disease. Sequencing libraries for TCR beta were prepared with iRepertoire HTBI primers and Arm-PCR of CDR3 regions. TCRdb re-called the multiplex PCR reads through MiXCR, storing one row per CDR3 protein. The sample holds around 500,000 distinct CDR3 sequences, about 16% seen once. Noted time point: newly diagnosed GD, antithyroid drugs for less than 3 months. The TCR library was made from RNA extracted from PBMCs. The sample was also linked to a second study, of T cells in Graves' hyperthyroidism and ophthalmopathy.

Sequencing was performed on peripheral blood mononuclear cells (PBMCs), taken at new diagnosis, from a patient treated with antithyroid drugs. All receptors come from a woman aged 35-60 years with Graves disease.

There are many counts of this clonotype. The gene calls are TRBV7-9 and TRBJ1-5, with D unclear. Germline assignment: CDR1 SEHNR and CDR2 FQNEAQ (reference sequence). V lost 5 bases and J lost 0, with 11 bases in between. The length of the CDR3 is 15 residues. This CDR3 reads CASSHETNSNQPQHF. The CDR3 DNA is TGTGCCAGCAGCCACGAAACCAATAGCAATCAGCCCCAGCATTTT.

There are many counts of this clonotype. This chain links TRBV11-2 with TRBJ1-4; D is uncertain. Trimming removed 5 bases from V and 8 bases from J, with 21 bases in between. Germline V lookup: CDR1 SGHAT, CDR2 FQNNGV. This CDR3 has 16 residues. The DNA for the CDR3 is TGTGCCAGCAGCCCTGAAGTTCCGGCGTCGGGAGAAAAACTGTTTTTT. This gives the protein CASSPEVPASGEKLFF. Filled out from reference TRBV11-2 and TRBJ1-4, the complete variable domain reads EAGVAQSPRYKIIEKRQSVAFWCNPISGHATLYWYQQILGQGPKLLIQFQNNGVVDDSQLPKDRFSAERLKGVDSTLKIQPAKLEDSAVYLCASSPEVPASGEKLFFGSGTQLSVL.

The chain combines TRBV3-1 with TRBJ1-4; D is unresolved. Looked up from germline, CDR1 is LGHDT and CDR2 is YNNKEL (reference sequence). The CDR3 runs to 16 residues. V gave up 0 bases and J gave up 5 bases, with 13 bases separating them. The CDR3 loop is CASSQETLSENEKLFF. CDR3 nucleotides: TGTGCCAGCAGCCAAGAGACACTTTCCGAAAATGAAAAACTGTTTTTT.

The chain carries TRBV20-1 and TRBJ2-2; 7 bases align to TRBD2. Per the germline V gene, CDR1 is DFQATT and CDR2 is SNEGSKA (reference sequence). The V gene end was trimmed by 3 bases and the J gene end by 6 bases; junction bases not matched to a gene: 4. This CDR3 has 13 residues. This CDR3 is CSARSTSAGELFF. The DNA for the CDR3 is TGCAGTGCTAGGTCTACTAGCGCCGGGGAGCTGTTTTTT.

The chain employs TRBV11-3 and TRBJ2-7; D perhaps matches TRBD2 (5 bases). V lost 4 bases, J lost 0 bases, and 13 bases lay in between. CDR3 length: 15 amino acids. Germline assignment: CDR1 SGHNT and CDR2 YENEEA. In DNA, the CDR3 is TGTGCCAGCAGCTCGAGGGAAAGAAGCTCCTACGAGCAGTACTTC. It is translated as CASSSRERSSYEQYF.

The table lists this clonotype with many counts. The genes are TRBV7-9 and TRBJ2-1; the D call may be TRBD1 or TRBD2 (7 bases each). This CDR3 is 16 amino acids long. V lost 6 bases, J lost 6 bases, and 21 bases lay in between. Germline V gene sequence: CDR1 SEHNR, CDR2 FQNEAQ (reference sequence). The CDR3: CASRRGRGGQGNEQFF. The CDR3 nucleotides read TGTGCCAGCAGGCGAGGCAGGGGGGGCCAGGGCAATGAGCAGTTCTTC.

The sample holds many counts of this clonotype. The chain uses TRBV18 and TRBJ2-5, with D hard to call. Trimming removed 0 bases from V and 5 bases from J, with 13 bases in between. CDR1 and CDR2 (germline): KGHSH, LQKENI. The CDR3 length is 15 residues. CDR3 in amino acids: CASSPPTSLGETQYF. As DNA, the CDR3 is TGTGCCAGCTCACCACCGACGTCCCTCGGGGAGACCCAGTACTTC.

At least ten counts were recorded for this clonotype. This chain connects TRBV5-5 to TRBJ1-2; D is perhaps TRBD1 (5 bases). This CDR3 is 14 amino acids long. Germline CDR1 is SGHKS and CDR2 is YYEKEE (reference sequence). With 0 bases removed from V and 6 bases from J, the gap between germline ends came to 12 bases. Here the CDR3 DNA reads TGTGCCAGCAGCTTGGTTCCAGGGCGGGATGGCTACACCTTC. This gives the protein CASSLVPGRDGYTF.

This clonotype has ten or more counts. The chain combines TRBV2 with TRBJ2-1; 8 bases agree with TRBD1. CDR3 size: 14 residues. Germline loops: CDR1 SNHLY, CDR2 FYNNEI. V was clipped by 11 bases and J by 2 bases; unmatched bases: 8. The CDR3 nucleotides are TGTGCCGGGACGGACAGGGAAACCTACAATGAGCAGTTCTTC. Protein: CAGTDRETYNEQFF.

This clonotype was detected many times. The chain joins TRBV6-1 to TRBJ1-1, with D hard to call. CDR3 length: 14 amino acids. Trimming shortened V by 6 bases and J by 8 bases, and 19 bases separated the two germline ends. The germline V gene has CDR1 MNHNS and CDR2 SASEGT. CDR3 region: CASRIRLEGQEAFF. The CDR3, as DNA: TGTGCCAGCAGAATACGCCTTGAGGGTCAAGAAGCTTTCTTT.

The chain uses TRBV6-1 and TRBJ1-1; a weak D match, TRBD1 (6 bases). From germline, CDR1 is MNHNS and CDR2 SASEGT. The CDR3 covers 21 residues. The germline V and J ends were trimmed by 5 bases and 5 bases, with 36 bases remaining between them. This chain's CDR3 is CASSLLDVRLGAGSRGTEAFF. The CDR3 nucleotides read TGTGCCAGCAGTCTACTCGATGTTCGACTTGGAGCAGGGTCGAGGGGGACTGAAGCTTTCTTT.

This clonotype came up many times. The chain combines TRBV6-2 or TRBV6-3 with TRBJ2-3; D is undetermined. Germline V gives CDR1 MNHEY, CDR2 SVGEGT. V lost 4 bases and J lost 4, with 15 bases in between. CDR3 length equals 15 residues. For the CDR3, the DNA is TGTGCCAGCAGTTCCTTGGTTCCGAGTCCAGATACGCAGTATTTT. Its protein is CASSSLVPSPDTQYF.

J is TRBJ2-4 and V is TRBV12-3 or TRBV12-4; D gene unclear. The CDR3 runs to 16 residues. The V gene lost 3 bases and the J gene lost 0 bases, with 12 bases spanning the gap. The CDR3 loop reads CASSFEVMVAKNIQYF. The CDR3 nucleotides are TGTGCCAGCAGTTTTGAGGTTATGGTAGCCAAAAACATTCAGTACTTC.

This clonotype was seen a handful of times. The V call is TRBV9, the J call TRBJ1-5; no clear D. Germline V gene data show CDR1 as SGDLS and CDR2 as YYNGEE. CDR3 length: 13 residues. V gave up 2 bases and J gave up 7 bases, with 10 bases separating them. The CDR3 loop is CASSVSLGQPQHF. The CDR3, as DNA: TGTGCCAGCAGCGTCTCCCTAGGACAGCCCCAGCATTTT.

The genes are TRBV6-2 or TRBV6-3 and TRBJ1-5, with D perhaps matching TRBD1 (6 bases). Per the germline V gene, CDR1 is MNHEY and CDR2 is SVGEGT. Trimming removed 5 bases from V and 6 bases from J, with 11 bases in between. This CDR3 has 13 residues. In nucleotides, the CDR3 is TGTGCCAGCAGTCCAGGGGATAGTCAGCCCCAGCATTTT. Translating gives CASSPGDSQPQHF.

This clonotype was seen repeatedly, ten times or more. The genes are TRBV28 and TRBJ1-6; D is ambiguous. Trimming shortened V by 4 bases and J by 6 bases, and 13 bases separated the two germline ends. Germline V gene lookup returns CDR1 MDHEN and CDR2 SYDVKM. The CDR3 runs 15 residues. The DNA of the CDR3 is TGTGCCAGCAGTTCGGGGAGGGAACTTAATTCACCCCTCCACTTT. This gives the protein CASSSGRELNSPLHF. Filled out from reference TRBV28 and TRBJ1-6, the complete variable domain reads DVKVTQSSRYLVKRTGEKVFLECVQDMDHENMFWYRQDPGLGLRLIYFSYDVKMKEKGDIPEGYSVSREKKERFSLILESASTNQTSMYLCASSSGRELNSPLHFGNGTRLTVT.

In this sample, this clonotype turned up a few times. The chain carries TRBV5-1 and TRBJ2-7; the D gene is possibly TRBD1 (6 bases). Per germline, CDR1 SGHRS and CDR2 YFSETQ. The V and J ends lost 3 bases and 3 bases respectively, with 13 bases between them. The CDR3 is 14 residues long. The CDR3 region is CASSSQGHDYEQYF. CDR3 nucleotides: TGCGCCAGCAGCTCACAGGGTCACGACTACGAGCAGTACTTC.

In this sample, this clonotype turned up many times. The chain couples TRBV11-3 to TRBJ2-1; D is possibly TRBD1 (6 bases). Germline V gives CDR1 SGHNT, CDR2 YENEEA. The CDR3 is 15 residues long. V lost 3 bases, J lost 6 bases, and 15 bases lay in between. The CDR3 DNA follows: TGTGCCAGCAGCTTGCGACAGGAAGGGGCCAATGAGCAGTTCTTC. Translation: CASSLRQEGANEQFF.

This clonotype was seen ten or more times. CDR3: CASSYSRGSRTDTQYF. CDR3 DNA sequence: TGTGCCAGCAGTTACTCTCGCGGCAGCCGCACAGATACGCAGTATTTT. The chain joins TRBV6-9 to TRBJ2-3, with D unclear. The ends were cut back, 3 bases at V and 1 base at J, with 14 bases in the middle. CDR3 length: 16 residues. Germline V gene data show CDR1 as MNHGY and CDR2 as SVAAGI.

This clonotype was counted a few times. This may be a read error: a much more frequent sequence differs by one nucleotide. J is TRBJ1-6 and V is TRBV7-2; D is uncertain. Per the germline V gene, CDR1 is SGHTA and CDR2 is FQGNSA. Deletions cut 5 bases from V and 7 bases from J, with 6 bases between. The CDR3 covers 12 residues. CDR3 region: CASSGPNSPLHF. CDR3 DNA sequence: TGTGCCAGCAGCGGACCAAATTCACCCCTCCACTTT.

Only a few counts were recorded for this clonotype. This chain links TRBV20-1 with TRBJ1-1; D might be TRBD1 (6 bases). Germline V gives CDR1 DFQATT, CDR2 SNEGSKA (reference sequence). V shed 0 bases and J shed 0 bases, with 11 bases lying between them. This CDR3 comprises 15 residues. DNA of the CDR3: TGCAGTGCTAGAGAGAACAGGGTTCTGAACACTGAAGCTTTCTTT. The encoded protein is CSARENRVLNTEAFF.

The chain's CDR3 is CASRPGQETGNTIYF. The CDR3 bases are TGTGCCAGCAGACCAGGACAGGAAACTGGAAACACCATATATTTT. The rearrangement uses TRBV5-4 and TRBJ1-3; 7 bases map to TRBD1. Per germline, CDR1 SGHNT and CDR2 YYREEE (reference sequence). With 5 bases clipped from V and 2 bases from J, the junction kept 7 bases outside the gene matches. The CDR3 length is 15 residues.

Turning to this clonotype: A clone one base away is much larger, so this may be a read error. The chain carries TRBV12-3 or TRBV12-4 and TRBJ2-5; 7 bases are shared with TRBD1. Germline trimming cut 6 bases from V and 7 bases from J; bases unmatched to any gene: 8. CDR3 size: 13 residues. The CDR3, as DNA: TGTGCCAGCAGGCCAAGACAGGGCCGGACCCAGTACTTC. Translated, it gives CASRPRQGRTQYF.

The chain links TRBV7-2 to TRBJ2-7, with 7 bases lining up with TRBD1. Trimming at V came to 0 bases and at J to 3 bases, leaving 11 bases not matched to a gene. This CDR3 has 17 amino acids. Germline-derived CDR1 and CDR2 are SGHTA and FQGNSA. The chain's CDR3 is CASSLASSETGSYEQYF. The CDR3 DNA reads TGTGCCAGCAGCTTAGCGTCCTCCGAGACAGGGAGCTACGAGCAGTACTTC.

With regard to this clonotype: A single base separates this from a much larger clone, so it may be a read error. The rearrangement links TRBV6-1 to TRBJ2-7, with TRBD1 matching 9 bases. This CDR3 is 14 amino acids long. Germline V gives CDR1 MNHNS, CDR2 SASEGT. V shed 4 bases, J shed 7 bases, and the junction held 8 bases outside the gene matches. DNA for the CDR3: TGTGCCAGCAGTGCCGGGACAGGGTGGAATGAGCAGTACTTC. It codes for CASSAGTGWNEQYF.

This clonotype was detected ten times or more. The V call is TRBV3-1, the J call TRBJ2-4; possible D gene TRBD1, 5 bases. Germline CDR1 LGHDT, CDR2 YNNKEL (reference sequence). CDR3 size: 18 residues. The V gene lost 1 base and the J gene lost 1 base, with 17 bases spanning the gap. For the CDR3, the DNA is TGTGCCAGCAGCCAAGGATGGGGCCAAGCTACGGCCAAAAACATTCAGTACTTC. This sequence encodes CASSQGWGQATAKNIQYF.

This clonotype was counted at least ten times. The CDR3 DNA sequence: TGTGCCAGCAGCACCCGACAACGCTGGGGCTACACCTTC. Its translation: CASSTRQRWGYTF. This sequence joins TRBV7-2 and TRBJ1-2; no clear D. The germline V gene encodes CDR1 SGHTA and CDR2 FQGNSA. Trimming removed 5 bases from V and 8 bases from J, with 15 bases in between. This CDR3 has 13 amino acids.

This clonotype was picked up many times. The chain uses TRBV10-3 and TRBJ2-7, with 10 bases that match TRBD1. Germline V lookup: CDR1 ENHRY, CDR2 SYGVKD. Trimming removed 8 bases from V and 2 bases from J; junction bases left unmatched: 12. This CDR3 is built from 16 residues. CDR3 in DNA: TGTGCCATCGCGCCCCCGCCGGGACAGGGGCCCTACGAGCAGTACTTC. This translates into CAIAPPPGQGPYEQYF.

Comment on this clonotype: Since a much larger clone is just one base distant, this may be a read error. The chain combines TRBV6-1 with TRBJ1-1; no clear D gene. Germline V gene lookup returns CDR1 MNHNS and CDR2 SASEGT. V gave up 8 bases and J gave up 5 bases, with 12 bases separating them. The CDR3 spans 12 residues. This chain's CDR3 is CASGNGRTEAFF. Here the CDR3 DNA reads TGTGCCAGCGGTAATGGGCGGACTGAAGCTTTCTTT.

The chain uses TRBV5-1 and TRBJ2-3; weak D call: TRBD2 (7 bases). The V and J ends lost 1 base and 5 bases respectively, with 14 bases between them. CDR1 SGHRS and CDR2 YFSETQ come from the germline V gene. The CDR3 runs to 15 residues. The CDR3 nucleotides read TGCGCCAGCAGCTTGTTCGGGGGGCCTGGAGATACGCAGTATTTT. This sequence encodes CASSLFGGPGDTQYF.